This is a list of T cell receptor beta chains from one sample in a study of cytomegalovirus exposure and HLA in healthy donors. Only in-frame clones appear in the TCRdb table, and some are missing; sequencing was by immunoSEQ multiplex PCR. The top ten hold over 3.5% of the sample, which has 95,000 to 100,000 clones, 76% seen once. The sample consisted of PBMCs. All receptors derive from a man aged 40-49 years in good health and CMV-seronegative. The conserved cysteine and the conserved F or W are not part of the CDR3 here. The size field is filled for only some rows; it gives once, few, many or a size class.

V gene	clone size	J gene	CDR3 protein
TRBV7-9	.	TRBJ1-6	SSSLLGGPGNSPLH
TRBV6-1	.	TRBJ2-3	ASSEAPGTSTDTQY
TRBV7-2	.	TRBJ2-1	ASSLPQGGLF
TRBV28	.	TRBJ1-2	ASSHRGSVDGYT
TRBV7-8	.	TRBJ1-1	ASSLVGRGYTEAF
TRBV7-6	few	TRBJ1-4	ASSGLGQGNEKLF
TRBV6-1	.	TRBJ1-5	ASSMGTLGNQPQH
TRBV7-7	.	TRBJ1-6	ASSFNRVNHNSPLH
TRBV7-6	few	TRBJ2-3	ASSLVANTDTQY
TRBV9	.	TRBJ1-2	ASSATGSVRGYT
TRBV5-1	.	TRBJ1-1	ASSLGTGRMNTEAF
TRBV10-3	.	TRBJ1-3	AISEIPQGSWGGNTIY
TRBV10-3	.	TRBJ1-3	AITPGQGASGNTIY
TRBV28	.	TRBJ2-7	ASRAGTAQAYEQY
TRBV27	.	TRBJ1-5	ASSPWTGGGNQPQH
TRBV6-6	.	TRBJ1-6	ASSYGGQGYSPLH
TRBV11-2	.	TRBJ2-5	ASSLDRGGGLQETQY
TRBV19	.	TRBJ1-6	ASTTGERYSPLH
TRBV7-2	.	TRBJ2-5	ASSPTSGGETQY
TRBV9	.	TRBJ2-5	ASSSRTNQETQY
TRBV2	.	TRBJ1-2	ASSEAPGSGYT
TRBV6-1	.	TRBJ1-1	ASSFDTNTEAF
TRBV28	.	TRBJ2-2	ASSTQGSPTGELF
TRBV28	.	TRBJ1-2	ASQTGPASGYT
TRBV19	once	TRBJ1-6	ASTITPAGGNSPLH
TRBV19	.	TRBJ1-1	ASSRKGTPNTEAF
TRBV4-2	.	TRBJ1-2	ASSRPMDRANYGYT
TRBV11-3	.	TRBJ2-2	ASSLDPGIGGTGELF
TRBV28	.	TRBJ1-4	ASRQGGGINEKLF
TRBV30	.	TRBJ1-5	AWSVFGTGGYQPQH
TRBV6-6	.	TRBJ1-4	ASRVLTGGNEKLF
TRBV5-4	.	TRBJ1-4	ASSLNRATNEKLF
TRBV19	once	TRBJ1-2	ASRGQTVYSNYGYT
TRBV7-6	.	TRBJ2-7	ASSLGASSYEQY
TRBV5-6	.	TRBJ1-3	ASSWSGDTIY
TRBV7-8	few	TRBJ2-1	ASSRKGALQTGGIQGNEQF